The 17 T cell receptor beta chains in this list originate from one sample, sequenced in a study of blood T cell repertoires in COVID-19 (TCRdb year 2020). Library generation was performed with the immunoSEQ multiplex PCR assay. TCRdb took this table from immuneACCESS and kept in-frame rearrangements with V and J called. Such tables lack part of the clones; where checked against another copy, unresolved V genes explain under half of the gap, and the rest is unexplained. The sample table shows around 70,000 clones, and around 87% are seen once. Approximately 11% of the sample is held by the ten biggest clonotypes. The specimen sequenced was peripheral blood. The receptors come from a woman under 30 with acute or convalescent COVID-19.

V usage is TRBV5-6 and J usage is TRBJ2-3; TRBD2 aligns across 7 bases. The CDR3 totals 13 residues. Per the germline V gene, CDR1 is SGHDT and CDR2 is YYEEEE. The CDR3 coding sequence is TGTACCCCCCAGCTAGCGGCTACAGATACGCAGTATTTT. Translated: CTPQLAATDTQYF. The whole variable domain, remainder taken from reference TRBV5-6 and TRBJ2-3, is DAGVTQSPTHLIKTRGQQVTLRCSPKSGHDTVSWYQQALGQGPQFIFQYYEEEERQRGNFPDRFSGHQFPNYSSELNVNALLLGDSALYLCTPQLAATDTQYFGPGTRLTVL.

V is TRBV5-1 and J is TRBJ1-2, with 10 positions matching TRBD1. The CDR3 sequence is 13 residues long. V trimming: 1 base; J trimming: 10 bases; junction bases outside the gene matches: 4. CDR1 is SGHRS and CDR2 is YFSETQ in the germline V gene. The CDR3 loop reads CASSLSGQGDYTF. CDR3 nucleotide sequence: TGCGCCAGCAGCTTGTCTGGACAGGGGGACTACACCTTC.

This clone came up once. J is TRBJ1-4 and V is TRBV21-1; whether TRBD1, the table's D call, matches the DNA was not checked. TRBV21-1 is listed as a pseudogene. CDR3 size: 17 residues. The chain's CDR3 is CASSKALSTGSKEKLFF. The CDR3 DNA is TGTGCCAGCAGCAAAGCGCTTTCGACAGGATCGAAGGAAAAACTGTTTTTT.

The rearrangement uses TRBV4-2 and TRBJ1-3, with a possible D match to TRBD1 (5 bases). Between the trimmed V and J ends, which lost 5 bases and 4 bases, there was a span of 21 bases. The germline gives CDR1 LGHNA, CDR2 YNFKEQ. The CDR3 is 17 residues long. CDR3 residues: CASSAEPMGQDGNTIYF. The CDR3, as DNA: TGTGCCAGCAGCGCCGAACCGATGGGGCAGGACGGAAACACCATATATTTT.

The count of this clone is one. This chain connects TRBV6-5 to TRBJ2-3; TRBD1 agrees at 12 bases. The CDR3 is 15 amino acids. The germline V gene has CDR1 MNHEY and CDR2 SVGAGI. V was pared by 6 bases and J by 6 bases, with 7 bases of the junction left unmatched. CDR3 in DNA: TGTGCCAGCAGCCTCGAGGGACAGGGGGCCGATACGCAGTATTTT. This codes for CASSLEGQGADTQYF.

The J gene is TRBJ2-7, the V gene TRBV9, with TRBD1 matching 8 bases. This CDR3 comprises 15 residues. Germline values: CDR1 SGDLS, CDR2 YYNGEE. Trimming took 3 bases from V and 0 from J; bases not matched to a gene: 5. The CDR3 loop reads CASSAPGTGSYEQYF. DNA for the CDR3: TGTGCCAGCAGCGCCCCAGGGACAGGCTCCTACGAGCAGTACTTC.

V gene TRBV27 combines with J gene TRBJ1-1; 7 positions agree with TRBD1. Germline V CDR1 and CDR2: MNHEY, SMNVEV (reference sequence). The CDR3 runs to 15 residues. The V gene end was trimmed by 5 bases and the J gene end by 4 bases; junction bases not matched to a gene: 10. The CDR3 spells CASSTNRGGGTEAFF. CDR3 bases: TGTGCCAGCAGTACCAACAGGGGAGGCGGCACTGAAGCTTTCTTT.

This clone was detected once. The CDR3 here is CASSLVDSYRNSNQPQHF. The CDR3 coding sequence is TGTGCCAGCAGTTTAGTCGACAGCTACCGCAATAGCAATCAGCCCCAGCATTTT. J is TRBJ1-5 and V is TRBV28, with a possible D match to TRBD1 (5 bases). The V gene's germline CDR1 is MDHEN and CDR2 SYDVKM. The CDR3 length is 18 residues. V gave up 2 bases and J gave up 0 bases, with 17 bases separating them.

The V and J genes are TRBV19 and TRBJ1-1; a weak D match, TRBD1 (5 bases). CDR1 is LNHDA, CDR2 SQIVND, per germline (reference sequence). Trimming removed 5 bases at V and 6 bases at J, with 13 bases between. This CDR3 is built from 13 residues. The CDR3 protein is CASSLTSTAEAFF. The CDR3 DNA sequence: TGTGCCAGTAGTCTAACGTCGACAGCTGAAGCTTTCTTT.

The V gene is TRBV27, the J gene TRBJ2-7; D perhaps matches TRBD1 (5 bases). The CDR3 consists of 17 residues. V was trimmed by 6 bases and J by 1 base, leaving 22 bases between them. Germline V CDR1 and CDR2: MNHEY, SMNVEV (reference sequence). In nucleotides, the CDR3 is TGTGCCAGCAGCCCGGTTGGCGCAGGGATAGGATCCTACGAGCAGTACTTC. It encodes CASSPVGAGIGSYEQYF.

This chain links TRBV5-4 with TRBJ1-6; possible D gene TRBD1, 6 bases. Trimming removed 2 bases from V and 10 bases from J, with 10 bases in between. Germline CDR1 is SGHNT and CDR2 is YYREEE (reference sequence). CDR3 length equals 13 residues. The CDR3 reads CASSLNQGSPLHF. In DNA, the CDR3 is TGTGCCAGCAGCTTAAACCAGGGGTCACCCCTCCACTTT.

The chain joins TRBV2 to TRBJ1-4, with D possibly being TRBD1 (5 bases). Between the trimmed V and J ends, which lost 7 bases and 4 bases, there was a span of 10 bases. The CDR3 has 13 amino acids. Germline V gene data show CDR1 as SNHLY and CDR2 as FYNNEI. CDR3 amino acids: CASKQDYNEKLFF. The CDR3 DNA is TGTGCCAGCAAACAGGATTATAATGAAAAACTGTTTTTT.

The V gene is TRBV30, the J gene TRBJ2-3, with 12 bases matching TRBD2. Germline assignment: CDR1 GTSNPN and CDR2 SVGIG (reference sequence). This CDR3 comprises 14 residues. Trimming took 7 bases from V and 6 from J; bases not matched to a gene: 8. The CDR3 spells CASSSGRGRDTQYF. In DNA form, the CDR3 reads TGTGCCTCCTCTAGCGGGAGGGGAAGGGATACGCAGTATTTT.

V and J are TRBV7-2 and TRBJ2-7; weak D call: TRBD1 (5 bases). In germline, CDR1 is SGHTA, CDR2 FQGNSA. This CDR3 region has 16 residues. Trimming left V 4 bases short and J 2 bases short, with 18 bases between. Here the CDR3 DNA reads TGTGCCAGCAGCTCCGTTGCTCTGTCCAGGGCCTACGAGCAGTACTTC. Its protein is CASSSVALSRAYEQYF.

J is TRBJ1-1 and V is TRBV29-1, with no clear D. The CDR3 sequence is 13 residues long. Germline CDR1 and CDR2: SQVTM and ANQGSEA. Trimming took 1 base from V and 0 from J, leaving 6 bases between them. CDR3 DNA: TGCAGCGTTGAAGGTAAAATGAACACTGAAGCTTTCTTT. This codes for CSVEGKMNTEAFF.

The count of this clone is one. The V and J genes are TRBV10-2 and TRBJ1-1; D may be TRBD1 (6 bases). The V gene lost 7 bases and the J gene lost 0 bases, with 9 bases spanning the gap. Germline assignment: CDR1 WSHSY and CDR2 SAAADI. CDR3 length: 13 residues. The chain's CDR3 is CASTDSMNTEAFF. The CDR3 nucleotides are TGCGCCAGCACGGACAGCATGAACACTGAAGCTTTCTTT.

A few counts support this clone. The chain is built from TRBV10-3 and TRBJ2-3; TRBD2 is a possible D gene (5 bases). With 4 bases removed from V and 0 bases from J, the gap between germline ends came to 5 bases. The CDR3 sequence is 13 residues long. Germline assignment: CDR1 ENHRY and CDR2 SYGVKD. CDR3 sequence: CAISAGSTDTQYF. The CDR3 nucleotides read TGTGCCATCAGTGCGGGGAGCACAGATACGCAGTATTTT.